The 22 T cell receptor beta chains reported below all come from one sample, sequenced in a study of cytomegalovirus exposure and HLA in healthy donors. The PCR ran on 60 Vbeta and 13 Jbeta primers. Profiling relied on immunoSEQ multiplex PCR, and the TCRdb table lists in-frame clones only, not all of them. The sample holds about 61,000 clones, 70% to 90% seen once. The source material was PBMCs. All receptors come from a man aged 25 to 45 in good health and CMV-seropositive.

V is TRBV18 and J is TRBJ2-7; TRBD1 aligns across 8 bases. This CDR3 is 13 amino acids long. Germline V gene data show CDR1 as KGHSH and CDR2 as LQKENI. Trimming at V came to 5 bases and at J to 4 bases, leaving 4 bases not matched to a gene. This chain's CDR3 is CASSVTGGYEQYF. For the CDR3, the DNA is TGTGCCAGCTCAGTCACAGGGGGTTACGAGCAGTACTTC.

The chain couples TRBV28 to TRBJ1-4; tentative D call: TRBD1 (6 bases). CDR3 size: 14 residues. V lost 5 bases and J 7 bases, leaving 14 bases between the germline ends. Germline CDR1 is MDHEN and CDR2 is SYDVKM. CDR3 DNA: TGTGCCAGCAGTCCATTAGGGGGGGCTGAAAAACTGTTTTTT. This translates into CASSPLGGAEKLFF.

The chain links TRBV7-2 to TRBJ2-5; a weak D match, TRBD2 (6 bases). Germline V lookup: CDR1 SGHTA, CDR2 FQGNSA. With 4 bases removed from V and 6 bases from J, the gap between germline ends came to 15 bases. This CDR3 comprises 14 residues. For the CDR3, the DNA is TGTGCCAGCAGCTCTGGGGGACTGCAGAAGACCCAGTACTTC. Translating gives CASSSGGLQKTQYF.

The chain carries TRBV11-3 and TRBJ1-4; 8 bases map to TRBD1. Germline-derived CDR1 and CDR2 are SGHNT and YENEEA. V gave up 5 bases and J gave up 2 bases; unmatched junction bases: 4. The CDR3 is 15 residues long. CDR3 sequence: CASSLRGQTNEKLFF. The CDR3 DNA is TGTGCCAGCAGCCTCAGGGGGCAGACTAATGAAAAACTGTTTTTT.

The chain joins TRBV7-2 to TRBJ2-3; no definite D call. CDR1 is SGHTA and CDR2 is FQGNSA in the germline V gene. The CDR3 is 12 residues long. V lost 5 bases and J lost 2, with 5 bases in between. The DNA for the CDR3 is TGTGCCAGCAGCCTTTCCACAGATACGCAGTATTTT. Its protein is CASSLSTDTQYF.

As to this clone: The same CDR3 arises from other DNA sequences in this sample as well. The CDR3 spells CASSETRNTEAFF. In DNA form, the CDR3 reads TGTGCCAGCAGTGAAACACGGAACACTGAAGCTTTCTTT. V is TRBV6-1 and J is TRBJ1-1; D call uncertain. Germline lookup yields CDR1 MNHNS and CDR2 SASEGT. CDR3 size: 13 residues. Trimming cost V 2 bases and J 1 base, with 5 bases left between them.

CDR3: CASSSFVRTGSNYGYTF. As DNA, the CDR3 is TGTGCCAGCAGCTCCTTTGTAAGGACAGGGTCTAACTATGGCTACACCTTC. The chain combines TRBV11-2 with TRBJ1-2, with 8 bases aligning to TRBD1. The V and J ends lost 4 bases and 0 bases, in that order; junction bases with no gene match: 10. Germline lookup yields CDR1 SGHAT and CDR2 FQNNGV. CDR3 size: 17 residues.

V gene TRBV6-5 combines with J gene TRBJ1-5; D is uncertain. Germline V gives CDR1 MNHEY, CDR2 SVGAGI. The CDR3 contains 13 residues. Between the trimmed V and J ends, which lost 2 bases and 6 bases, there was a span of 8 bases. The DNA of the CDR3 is TGTGCCAGCAGTTACGCGGCGGCTCAGCCCCAGCATTTT. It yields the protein CASSYAAAQPQHF.

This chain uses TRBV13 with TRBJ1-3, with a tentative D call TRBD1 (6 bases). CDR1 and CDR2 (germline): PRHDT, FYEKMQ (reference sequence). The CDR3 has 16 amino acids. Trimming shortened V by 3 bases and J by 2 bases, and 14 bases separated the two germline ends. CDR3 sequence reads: CASSFSGGYPGNTIYF. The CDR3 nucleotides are TGTGCCAGCAGCTTTTCTGGGGGCTACCCTGGAAACACCATATATTTT.

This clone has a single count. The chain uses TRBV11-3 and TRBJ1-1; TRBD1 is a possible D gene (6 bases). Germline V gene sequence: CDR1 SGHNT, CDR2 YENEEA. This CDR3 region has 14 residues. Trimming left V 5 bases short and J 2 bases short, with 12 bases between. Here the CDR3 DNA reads TGTGCCAGCAGCGGTCGGACAGATAACACTGAAGCTTTCTTT. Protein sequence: CASSGRTDNTEAFF.

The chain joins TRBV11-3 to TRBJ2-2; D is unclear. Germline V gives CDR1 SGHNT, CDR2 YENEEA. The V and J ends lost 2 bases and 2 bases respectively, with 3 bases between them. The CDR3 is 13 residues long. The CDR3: CASSLSNTGELFF. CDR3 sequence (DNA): TGTGCCAGCAGCTTATCTAACACCGGGGAGCTGTTTTTT.

CDR3 amino acids: CASSPGTLSSGANVLTF. In DNA, the CDR3 is TGTGCCAGCAGCCCGGGGACACTGAGCTCTGGGGCCAACGTCCTGACTTTC. The V call is TRBV13, the J call TRBJ2-6; tentative D call: TRBD1 (6 bases). The CDR3 totals 17 residues. V was pared by 5 bases and J by 0 bases, with 14 bases between. Germline-derived CDR1 and CDR2 are PRHDT and FYEKMQ (reference sequence).

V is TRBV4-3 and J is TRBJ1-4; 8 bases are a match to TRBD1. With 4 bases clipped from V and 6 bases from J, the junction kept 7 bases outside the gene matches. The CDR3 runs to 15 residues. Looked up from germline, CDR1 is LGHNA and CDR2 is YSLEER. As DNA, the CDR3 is TGCGCCAGCAGCCGCCTACAGGGGGGGGATGAAAAACTGTTTTTT. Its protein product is CASSRLQGGDEKLFF.

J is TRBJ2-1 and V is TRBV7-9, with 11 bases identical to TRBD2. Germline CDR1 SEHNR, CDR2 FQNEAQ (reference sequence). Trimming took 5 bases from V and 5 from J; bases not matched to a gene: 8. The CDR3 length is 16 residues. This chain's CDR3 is CASSKDGTSGNNEQFF. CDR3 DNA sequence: TGTGCCAGCAGCAAAGACGGGACTAGCGGCAACAATGAGCAGTTCTTC.

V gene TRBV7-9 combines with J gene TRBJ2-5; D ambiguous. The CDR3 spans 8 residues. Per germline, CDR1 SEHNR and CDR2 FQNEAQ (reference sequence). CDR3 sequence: CATKEQYF. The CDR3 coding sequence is TGTGCGACGAAGGAGCAGTACTTC.

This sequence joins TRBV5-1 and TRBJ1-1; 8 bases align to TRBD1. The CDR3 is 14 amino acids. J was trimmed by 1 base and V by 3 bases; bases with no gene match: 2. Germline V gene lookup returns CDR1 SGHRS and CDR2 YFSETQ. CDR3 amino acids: CASSYDRGNTEAFF. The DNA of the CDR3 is TGCGCCAGCAGCTATGACAGGGGGAACACTGAAGCTTTCTTT.

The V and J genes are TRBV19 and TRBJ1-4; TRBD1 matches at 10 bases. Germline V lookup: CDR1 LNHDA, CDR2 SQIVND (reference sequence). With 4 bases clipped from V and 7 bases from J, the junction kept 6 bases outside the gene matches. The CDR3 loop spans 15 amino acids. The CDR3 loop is CASSTTGGVGEKLFF. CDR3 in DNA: TGTGCCAGTAGTACGACAGGGGGCGTCGGTGAAAAACTGTTTTTT.

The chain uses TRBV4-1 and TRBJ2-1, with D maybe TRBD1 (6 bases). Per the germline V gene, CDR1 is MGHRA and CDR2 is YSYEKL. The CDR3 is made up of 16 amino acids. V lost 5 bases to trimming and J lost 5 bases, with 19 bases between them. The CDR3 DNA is TGCGCCAGCAGCTCACGGACCAACCCAGGGGACAATGAGCAGTTCTTC. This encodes CASSSRTNPGDNEQFF.

CDR3 nucleotides: TGCGCCAGCAGCTTGGGCGGGTCCTCCTACAATGAGCAGTTCTTC. Amino acid sequence: CASSLGGSSYNEQFF. The rearrangement joins TRBV5-1 to TRBJ2-1; the D gene is possibly TRBD2 (5 bases). The CDR3 extends over 15 amino acids. The germline gives CDR1 SGHRS, CDR2 YFSETQ. V gave up 0 bases and J gave up 0 bases, with 7 bases separating them. Together with reference TRBV5-1 and TRBJ2-1, the CDR3 gives the full variable domain: KAGVTQTPRYLIKTRGQQVTLSCSPISGHRSVSWYQQTPGQGLQFLFEYFSETQRNKGNFPGRFSGRQFSNSRSEMNVSTLELGDSALYLCASSLGGSSYNEQFFGPGTRLTVL.

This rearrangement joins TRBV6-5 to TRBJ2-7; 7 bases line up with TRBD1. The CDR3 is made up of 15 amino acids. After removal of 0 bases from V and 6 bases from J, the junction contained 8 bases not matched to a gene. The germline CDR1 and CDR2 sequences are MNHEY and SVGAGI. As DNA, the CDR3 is TGTGCCAGCAGTTACTCCCCGGGACAGTTTGGCGAGCAGTACTTC. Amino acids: CASSYSPGQFGEQYF.

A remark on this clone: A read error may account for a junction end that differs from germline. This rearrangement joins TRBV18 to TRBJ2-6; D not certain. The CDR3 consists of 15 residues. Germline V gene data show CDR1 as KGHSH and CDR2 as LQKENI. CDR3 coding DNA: TGTGCCAGCTCTCCTTTACCTTCTGGGCCCAACGTCCTGACTTTC. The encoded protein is CASSPLPSGPNVLTF.

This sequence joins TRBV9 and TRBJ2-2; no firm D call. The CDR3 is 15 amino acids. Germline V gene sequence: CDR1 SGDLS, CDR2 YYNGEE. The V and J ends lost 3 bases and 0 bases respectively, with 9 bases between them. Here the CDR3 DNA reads TGTGCCAGCAGCGAGACAATTGCGAACACCGGGGAGCTGTTTTTT. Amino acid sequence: CASSETIANTGELFF.